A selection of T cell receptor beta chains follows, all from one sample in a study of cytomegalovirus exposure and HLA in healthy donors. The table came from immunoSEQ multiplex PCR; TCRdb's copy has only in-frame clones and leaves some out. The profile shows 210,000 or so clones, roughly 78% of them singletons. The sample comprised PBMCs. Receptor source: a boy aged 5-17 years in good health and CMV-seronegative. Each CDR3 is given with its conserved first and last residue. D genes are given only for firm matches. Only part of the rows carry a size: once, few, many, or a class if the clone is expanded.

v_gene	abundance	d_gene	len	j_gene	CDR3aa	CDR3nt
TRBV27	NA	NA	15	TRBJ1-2	CASSPKTAANYGYTF	TGTGCCAGCAGTCCAAAGACAGCTGCTAACTATGGCTACACCTTC
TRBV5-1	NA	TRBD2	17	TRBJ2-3	CASSLDPSGGSTDTQYF	TGCGCCAGCAGCTTGGACCCTAGCGGGGGGAGCACAGATACGCAGTATTTT
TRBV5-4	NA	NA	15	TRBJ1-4	CASSPGGFSYEKLFF	TGTGCCAGCAGCCCGGGGGGGTTCAGCTATGAAAAACTGTTTTTT
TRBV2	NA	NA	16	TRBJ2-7	CASSEGWRGAPYEQYF	TGTGCCAGCAGTGAAGGTTGGCGGGGCGCGCCCTACGAGCAGTACTTC
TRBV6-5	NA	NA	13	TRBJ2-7	CASSYAESYEQYF	TGTGCCAGCAGTTACGCGGAGTCCTACGAGCAGTACTTC
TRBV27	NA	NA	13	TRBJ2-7	CASSFLDNYEQYF	TGTGCCAGCAGTTTTCTGGACAACTACGAGCAGTACTTC
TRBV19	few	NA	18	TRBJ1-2	CASSIKGPDLSGRFGYTF	TGTGCCAGTAGTATAAAGGGCCCAGACCTTTCGGGGAGGTTTGGCTACACCTTC
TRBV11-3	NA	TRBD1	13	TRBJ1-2	CASSLGGGKGYTF	TGTGCCAGCAGCTTAGGAGGGGGCAAAGGCTACACCTTC
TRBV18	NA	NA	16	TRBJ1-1	CASSPVQGRFHAEAFF	TGTGCCAGCTCACCTGTGCAGGGCCGTTTTCACGCTGAAGCTTTCTTT
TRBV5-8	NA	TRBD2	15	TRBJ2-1	CASNWLAGGQNEQFF	TGTGCCAGCAACTGGCTAGCGGGAGGCCAGAATGAGCAGTTCTTC
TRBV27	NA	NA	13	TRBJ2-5	CASSAGYQETQYF	TGTGCCAGCAGTGCGGGGTACCAAGAGACCCAGTACTTC
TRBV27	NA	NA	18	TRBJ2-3	CASSLSSAWPVGTDTQYF	TGTGCCAGCAGTTTATCGAGCGCATGGCCCGTGGGCACAGATACGCAGTATTTT
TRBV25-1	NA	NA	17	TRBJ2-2	CASSPRAGSGNTGELFF	TGTGCCAGCAGTCCCCGCGCGGGCAGCGGGAACACCGGGGAGCTGTTTTTT
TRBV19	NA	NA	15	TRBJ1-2	CASSIDHSGFYGYTF	TGTGCCAGTAGTATAGATCATTCAGGGTTCTATGGCTACACCTTC
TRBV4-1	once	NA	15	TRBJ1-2	CASSQDPTRARGYTF	TGCGCCAGCAGCCAAGATCCGACGCGGGCTAGGGGCTACACCTTC
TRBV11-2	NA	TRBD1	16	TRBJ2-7	CASSPRTGRSSYEQYF	TGTGCCAGCAGCCCGAGGACAGGGAGAAGCTCCTACGAGCAGTACTTC
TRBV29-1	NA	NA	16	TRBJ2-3	CSVEPTSGPSVDTQYF	TGCAGCGTTGAACCAACGAGCGGCCCTTCCGTAGATACGCAGTATTTT
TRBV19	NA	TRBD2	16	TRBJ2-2	CASINRGGRVAGELFF	TGTGCCAGTATCAATCGCGGGGGGCGCGTCGCCGGGGAGCTGTTTTTT
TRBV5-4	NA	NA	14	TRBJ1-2	CASSPLQGNGGYTF	TGTGCCAGCAGCCCATTACAGGGAAATGGTGGCTACACCTTC
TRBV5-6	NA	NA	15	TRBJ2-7	CASSTPSRGFTEQYF	TGTGCCAGCAGCACCCCCTCCCGGGGATTCACCGAGCAGTACTTC
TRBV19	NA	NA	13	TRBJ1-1	CASSMIQEGEAFF	TGTGCCAGTAGTATGATCCAGGAGGGTGAAGCTTTCTTT
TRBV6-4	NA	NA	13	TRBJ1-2	CASSPRGADGYTF	TGTGCCAGCAGCCCTCGGGGGGCGGATGGCTACACCTTC
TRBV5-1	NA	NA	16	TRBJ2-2	CASSPRDVRDTGELFF	TGCGCCAGCAGCCCGCGGGACGTGAGGGACACCGGGGAGCTGTTTTTT
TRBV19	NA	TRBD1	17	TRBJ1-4	CASSLRDREARNEKLLF	TGTGCCAGTAGTCTCCGGGACAGGGAGGCCCGTAATGAAAAACTGCTTTTT
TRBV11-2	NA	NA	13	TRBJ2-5	CASSPRVKETQYF	TGTGCCAGCAGCCCCAGGGTGAAAGAGACCCAGTACTTC
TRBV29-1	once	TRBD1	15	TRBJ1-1	CSVSTGGWIRTEAFF	TGCAGCGTCTCTACAGGGGGCTGGATCAGGACTGAAGCTTTCTTT
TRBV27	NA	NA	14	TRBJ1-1	CASSLSQGQTEAFF	TGTGCCAGCAGTTTATCCCAGGGGCAGACTGAAGCTTTCTTT
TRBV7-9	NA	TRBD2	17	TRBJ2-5	CASSLLTSGRATETQYF	TGTGCCAGCAGCTTACTAACTAGCGGGAGGGCCACGGAGACCCAGTACTTC
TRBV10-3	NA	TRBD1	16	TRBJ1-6	CATDPGTGDSYSPLHF	TGTGCCACCGACCCTGGGACAGGGGATTCGTATTCACCCCTCCACTTT
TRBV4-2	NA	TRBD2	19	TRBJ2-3	CASSQDSASGGAGTDTQYF	TGTGCCAGCAGCCAAGATAGCGCTAGCGGGGGGGCGGGCACAGATACGCAGTATTTT
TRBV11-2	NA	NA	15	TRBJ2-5	CASSYPIQVPETQYF	TGTGCCAGCAGCTATCCTATACAGGTTCCGGAGACCCAGTACTTC
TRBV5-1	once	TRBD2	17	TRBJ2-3	CASSRRLAGASTDTQYF	TGCGCCAGCAGCAGACGTTTAGCGGGGGCTAGCACAGATACGCAGTATTTT
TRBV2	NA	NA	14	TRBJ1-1	CASSPDTADTEAFF	TGTGCCAGCAGCCCGGACACGGCAGACACTGAAGCTTTCTTT
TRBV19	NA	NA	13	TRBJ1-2	CASRQGTNYGYTF	TGTGCCAGTAGACAGGGTACTAACTATGGCTACACCTTC
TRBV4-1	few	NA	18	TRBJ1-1	CASSQGGSTEQGWAEAFF	TGCGCCAGCAGCCAAGGAGGATCTACCGAGCAGGGATGGGCTGAAGCTTTCTTT
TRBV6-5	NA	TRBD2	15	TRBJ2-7	CASSYGLAGSYEQYF	TGTGCCAGCAGTTACGGCCTAGCGGGCTCCTACGAGCAGTACTTC
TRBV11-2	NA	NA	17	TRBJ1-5	CASSLALGRRGNQPQHF	TGTGCCAGCAGCTTAGCCCTCGGGAGGCGGGGCAATCAGCCCCAGCATTTT
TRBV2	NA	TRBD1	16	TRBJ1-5	CASSRQGDPYYKAQHF	TGTGCCAGCAGTCGACAGGGGGACCCATATTATAAGGCCCAGCATTTT
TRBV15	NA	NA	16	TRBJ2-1	CATSRDDIAGRDEQFF	TGTGCCACCAGCAGAGATGATATCGCGGGAAGGGATGAGCAGTTCTTC
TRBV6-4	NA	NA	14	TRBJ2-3	CASSALASTDTQYF	TGTGCCAGCAGTGCCCTAGCGAGCACAGATACGCAGTATTTT